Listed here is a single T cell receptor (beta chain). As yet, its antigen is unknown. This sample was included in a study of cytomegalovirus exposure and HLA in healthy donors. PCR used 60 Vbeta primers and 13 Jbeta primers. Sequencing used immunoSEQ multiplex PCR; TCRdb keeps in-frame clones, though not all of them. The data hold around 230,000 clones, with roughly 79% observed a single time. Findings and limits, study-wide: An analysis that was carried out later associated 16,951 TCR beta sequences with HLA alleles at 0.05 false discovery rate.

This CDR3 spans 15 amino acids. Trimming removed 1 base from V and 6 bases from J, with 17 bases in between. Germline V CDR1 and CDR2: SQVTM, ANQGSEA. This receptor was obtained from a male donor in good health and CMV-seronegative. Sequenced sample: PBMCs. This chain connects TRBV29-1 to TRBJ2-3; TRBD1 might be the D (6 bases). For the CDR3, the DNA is TGCAGCGTTGAAGCCCGAGGGGGTCGGCGCGATACGCAGTATTTT. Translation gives CSVEARGGRRDTQYF.